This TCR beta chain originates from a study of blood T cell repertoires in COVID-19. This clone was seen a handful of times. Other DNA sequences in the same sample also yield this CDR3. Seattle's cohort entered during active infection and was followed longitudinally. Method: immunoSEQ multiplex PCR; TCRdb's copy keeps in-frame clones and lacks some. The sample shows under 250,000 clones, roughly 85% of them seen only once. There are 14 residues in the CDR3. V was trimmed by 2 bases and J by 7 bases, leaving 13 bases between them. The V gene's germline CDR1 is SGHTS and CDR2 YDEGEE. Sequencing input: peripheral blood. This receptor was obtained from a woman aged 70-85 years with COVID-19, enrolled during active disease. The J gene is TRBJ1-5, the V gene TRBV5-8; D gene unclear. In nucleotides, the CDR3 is TGTGCCAGCAGCTTAGTCGGAGGGCGGCAGCCCCAGCATTTT. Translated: CASSLVGGRQPQHF.